This TCR beta chain was sequenced in a study of graft-versus-host responses after intestinal transplantation. Regarding the study as a whole: GvH clones detected in recipient marrow included some appearing first in ileum or blood.

The CDR3 has 13 amino acids. In germline, CDR1 is WSHSY, CDR2 SAAADI. Trimming removed 7 bases from V and 1 base from J; junction bases left unmatched: 0. Labeling with CFSE marked some 200,000 responder cells, which were plated with some 200,000 irradiated, violet-dye-labeled stimulator cells. Cell sorting after the reaction yielded proliferating CFSE-low CD3+CD4+ and CD3+CD8+ responders. Assay used: immunoSEQ multiplex PCR; TCRdb lists only in-frame clones, some missing. Of roughly 5,400 clones listed, roughly 28% are singletons. V is TRBV10-2 and J is TRBJ2-3, with 9 nucleotides matching TRBD2. This specimen was alloreactive CD4+ T cells from a mixed lymphocyte reaction culture, taken before transplantation. Stated subset: CFSE-low proliferating T cells sorted from approximately six-day pre-transplant mixed lymphocyte reaction (GvH or HvG direction). The receptor was isolated from a human patient who was an organ donor for intestinal transplantation. CDR3 in DNA: TGCGCCAGCAAGCGGGGGGGCACAGATACGCAGTATTTT. The encoded protein is CASKRGGTDTQYF.